This T cell receptor beta chain was documented in a study of beta chain features in type 1 diabetes. General study findings and limits: The cDNA sequencing approach could over-represent high-TCR-expressing cells. For patients and controls alike, PCR might favor shorter templates to the same degree. Among patients with Type 1 diabetes, TCRB CDR3s were moderately but significantly shorter in every one of the four CD4+ subsets.

The study reverse transcribed the entire isolated RNA, so it sequenced expressed TCRB transcripts. Clones were read by immunoSEQ multiplex PCR, and TCRdb kept only the in-frame ones, dropping some. The profile shows about 660,000 clones, over 13% of them singletons. It was via CD45RO/CCR7/CD25/CD127/CD95/CD27 that CD4+ naive, central memory, regulatory and stem cell-like memory cells were sorted. Trimming cost V 2 bases and J 3 bases; bases outside gene matches: 7. CDR3 length: 16 residues. Per germline, CDR1 LNHNV and CDR2 YYDKDF (reference sequence). On this clone: Antigen unknown.

The specimen was naive CD4+ T cells from blood. This clonotype originated in a man between 18 and 35 years old with type 1 diabetes. The chain uses TRBV15 and TRBJ2-7, with 10 nucleotides matching TRBD2. The CDR3 region is CATSRHLAGDVYEQYF. The DNA for the CDR3 is TGTGCCACCAGCAGACACCTAGCGGGGGATGTCTACGAGCAGTACTTC. The full variable domain, its missing parts supplied by reference TRBV15 and TRBJ2-7, is DAMVIQNPRYQVTQFGKPVTLSCSQTLNHNVMYWYQQKSSQAPKLLFHYYDKDFNNEADTPDNFQSRRPNTSFCFLDIRSPGLGDTAMYLCATSRHLAGDVYEQYFGPGTRLTVT.